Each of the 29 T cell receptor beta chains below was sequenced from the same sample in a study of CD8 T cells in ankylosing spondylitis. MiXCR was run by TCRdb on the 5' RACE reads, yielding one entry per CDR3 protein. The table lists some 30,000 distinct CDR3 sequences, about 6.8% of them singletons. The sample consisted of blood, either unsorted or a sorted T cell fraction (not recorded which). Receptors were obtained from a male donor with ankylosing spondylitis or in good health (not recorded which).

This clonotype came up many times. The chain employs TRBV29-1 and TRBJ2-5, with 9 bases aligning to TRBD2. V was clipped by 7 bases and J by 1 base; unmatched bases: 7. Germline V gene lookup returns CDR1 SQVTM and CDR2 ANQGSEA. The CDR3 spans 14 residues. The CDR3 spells CSARLAVLQETQYF. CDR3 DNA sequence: TGCAGCGCCAGACTAGCGGTCCTCCAAGAGACCCAGTACTTC.

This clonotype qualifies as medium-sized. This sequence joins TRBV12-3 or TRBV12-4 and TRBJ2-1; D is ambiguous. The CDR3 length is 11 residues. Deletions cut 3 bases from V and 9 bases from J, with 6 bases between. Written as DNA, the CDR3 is TGTGCCAGCAGTTTTGTGGGTGAGCAGTTCTTC. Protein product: CASSFVGEQFF.

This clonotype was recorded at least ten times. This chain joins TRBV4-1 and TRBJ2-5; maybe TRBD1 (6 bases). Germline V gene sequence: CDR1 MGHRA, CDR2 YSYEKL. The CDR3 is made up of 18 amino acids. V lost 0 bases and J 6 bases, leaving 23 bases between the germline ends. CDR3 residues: CASSQDYWGQGSAKTQYF. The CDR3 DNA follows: TGCGCCAGCAGCCAAGACTACTGGGGGCAGGGGTCGGCGAAGACCCAGTACTTC.

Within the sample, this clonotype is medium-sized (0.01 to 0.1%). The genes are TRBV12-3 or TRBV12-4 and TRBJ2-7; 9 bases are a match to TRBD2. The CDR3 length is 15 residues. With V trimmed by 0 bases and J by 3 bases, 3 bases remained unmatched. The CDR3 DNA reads TGTGCCAGCAGTTTAGCGACTAGCGGCAACTACGAGCAGTACTTC. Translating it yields CASSLATSGNYEQYF.

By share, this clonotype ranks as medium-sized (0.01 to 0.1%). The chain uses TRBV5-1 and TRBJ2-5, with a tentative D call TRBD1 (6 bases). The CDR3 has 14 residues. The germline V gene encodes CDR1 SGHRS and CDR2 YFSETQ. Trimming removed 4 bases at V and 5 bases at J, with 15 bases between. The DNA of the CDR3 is TGCGCCAGCAGCCAAGGTTCAGGGGTCGAGACCCAGTACTTC. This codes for CASSQGSGVETQYF.

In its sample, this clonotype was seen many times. As DNA, the CDR3 is TGCAGCGTTATTGGACAGGGGGCTAGGAACACTGAAGCTTTCTTT. Protein product: CSVIGQGARNTEAFF. The chain is built from TRBV29-1 and TRBJ1-1, with 11 bases lining up with TRBD1. Per the germline V gene, CDR1 is SQVTM and CDR2 is ANQGSEA. J was trimmed by 1 base and V by 5 bases; bases with no gene match: 6. This CDR3 has 15 residues.

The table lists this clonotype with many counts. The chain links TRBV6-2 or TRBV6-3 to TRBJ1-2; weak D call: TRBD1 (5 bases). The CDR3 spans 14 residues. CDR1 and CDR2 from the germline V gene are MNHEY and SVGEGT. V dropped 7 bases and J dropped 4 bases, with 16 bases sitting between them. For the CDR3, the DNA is TGTGCCAGCACCGAGGGGCAGCAGTCCTATGGCTACACCTTC. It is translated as CASTEGQQSYGYTF.

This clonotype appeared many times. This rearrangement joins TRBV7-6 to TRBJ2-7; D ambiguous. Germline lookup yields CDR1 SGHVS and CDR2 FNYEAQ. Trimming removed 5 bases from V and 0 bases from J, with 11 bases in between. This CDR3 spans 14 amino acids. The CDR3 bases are TGTGCCAGCAGCCATCCCCCCAGCTCCTACGAGCAGTACTTC. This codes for CASSHPPSSYEQYF. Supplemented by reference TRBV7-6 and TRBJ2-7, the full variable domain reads GAGVSQSPRYKVTKRGQDVALRCDPISGHVSLYWYRQALGQGPEFLTYFNYEAQQDKSGLPNDRFSAERPEGSISTLTIQRTEQRDSAMYRCASSHPPSSYEQYFGPGTRLTVT.

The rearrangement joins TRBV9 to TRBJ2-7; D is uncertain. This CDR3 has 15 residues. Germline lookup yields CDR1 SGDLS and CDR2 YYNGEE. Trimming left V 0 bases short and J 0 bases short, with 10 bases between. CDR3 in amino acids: CASSVVQLPSYEQYF. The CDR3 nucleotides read TGTGCCAGCAGCGTAGTACAGTTACCCTCCTACGAGCAGTACTTC.

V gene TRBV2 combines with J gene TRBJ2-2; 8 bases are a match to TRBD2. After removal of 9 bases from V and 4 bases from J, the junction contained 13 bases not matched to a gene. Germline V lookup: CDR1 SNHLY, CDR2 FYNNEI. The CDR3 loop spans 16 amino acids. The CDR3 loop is CAREGRAGVGTGELFF. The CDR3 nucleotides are TGTGCCAGAGAGGGGAGAGCGGGAGTTGGCACCGGGGAGCTGTTTTTT.

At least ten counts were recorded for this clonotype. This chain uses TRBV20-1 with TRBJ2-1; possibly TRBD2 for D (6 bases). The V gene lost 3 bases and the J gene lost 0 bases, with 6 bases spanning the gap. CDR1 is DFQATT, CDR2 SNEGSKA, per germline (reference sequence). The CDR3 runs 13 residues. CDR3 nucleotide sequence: TGCAGTGCTAGCGGGAGCTCCTACAATGAGCAGTTCTTC. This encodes CSASGSSYNEQFF.

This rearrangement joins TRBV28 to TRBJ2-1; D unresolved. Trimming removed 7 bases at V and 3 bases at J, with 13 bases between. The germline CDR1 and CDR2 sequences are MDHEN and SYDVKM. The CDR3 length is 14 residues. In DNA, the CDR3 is TGTGCCAGCATCCCCGTCGCCGGCTACAATGAGCAGTTCTTC. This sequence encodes CASIPVAGYNEQFF.

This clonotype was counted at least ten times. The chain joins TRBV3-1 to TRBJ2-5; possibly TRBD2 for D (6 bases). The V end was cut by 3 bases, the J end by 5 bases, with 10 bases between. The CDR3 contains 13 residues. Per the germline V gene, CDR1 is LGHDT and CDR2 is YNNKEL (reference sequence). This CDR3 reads CASSHAGGETQYF. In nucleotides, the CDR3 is TGTGCCAGCAGCCACGCTGGGGGGGAGACCCAGTACTTC.

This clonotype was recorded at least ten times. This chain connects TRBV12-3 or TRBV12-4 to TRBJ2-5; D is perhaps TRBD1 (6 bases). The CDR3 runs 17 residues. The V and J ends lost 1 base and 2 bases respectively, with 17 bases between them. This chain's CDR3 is CASSLGVVGTSQETQYF. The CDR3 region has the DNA TGTGCCAGCAGTTTAGGAGTTGTTGGGACATCGCAAGAGACCCAGTACTTC.

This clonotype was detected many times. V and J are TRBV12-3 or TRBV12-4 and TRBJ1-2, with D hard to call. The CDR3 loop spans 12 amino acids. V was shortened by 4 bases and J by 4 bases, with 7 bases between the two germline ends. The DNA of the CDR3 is TGTGCCAGCAGTTCGAACGGCTATGGCTACACCTTC. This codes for CASSSNGYGYTF.

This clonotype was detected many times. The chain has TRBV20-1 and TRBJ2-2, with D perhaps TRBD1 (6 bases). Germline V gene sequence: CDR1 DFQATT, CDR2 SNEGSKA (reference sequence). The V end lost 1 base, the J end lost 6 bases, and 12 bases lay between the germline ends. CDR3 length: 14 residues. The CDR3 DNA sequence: TGCAGTGCTAGAGCCCACAGGGAACCCGGGGAGCTGTTTTTT. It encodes CSARAHREPGELFF.

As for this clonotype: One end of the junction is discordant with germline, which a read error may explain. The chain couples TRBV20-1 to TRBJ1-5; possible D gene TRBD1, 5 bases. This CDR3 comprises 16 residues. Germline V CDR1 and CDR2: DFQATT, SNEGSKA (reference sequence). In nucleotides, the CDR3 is TGCTGTGCTAGCCGCCCCAGGGACTGGGGCAATCAGCCCCAGCATTTT. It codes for CCASRPRDWGNQPQHF.

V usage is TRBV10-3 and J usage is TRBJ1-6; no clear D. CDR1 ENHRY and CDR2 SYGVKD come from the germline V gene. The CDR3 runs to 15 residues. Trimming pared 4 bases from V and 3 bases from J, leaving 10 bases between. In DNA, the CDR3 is TGTGCCATCAGTGGGACGGCCGACTATAATTCACCCCTCCACTTT. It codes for CAISGTADYNSPLHF.

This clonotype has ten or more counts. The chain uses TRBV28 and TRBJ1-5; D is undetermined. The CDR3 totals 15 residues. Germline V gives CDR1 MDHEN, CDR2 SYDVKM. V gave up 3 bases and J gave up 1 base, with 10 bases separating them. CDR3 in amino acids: CASSLAKSSNQPQHF. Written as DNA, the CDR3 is TGTGCCAGCAGTTTGGCAAAATCGAGCAATCAGCCCCAGCATTTT.

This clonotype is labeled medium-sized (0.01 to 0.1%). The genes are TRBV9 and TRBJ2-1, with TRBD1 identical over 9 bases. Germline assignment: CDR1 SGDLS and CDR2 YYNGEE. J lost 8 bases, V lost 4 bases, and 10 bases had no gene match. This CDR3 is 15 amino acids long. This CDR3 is CASSSRTGATDEQFF. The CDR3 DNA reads TGTGCCAGCAGCTCACGGACAGGGGCGACGGATGAGCAGTTCTTC.

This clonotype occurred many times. The CDR3 is CASSPGETQYF. DNA for the CDR3: TGTGCCAGCAGCCCAGGGGAGACCCAGTACTTC. The rearrangement joins TRBV14 to TRBJ2-5, with TRBD1 as a possible D gene (5 bases). The CDR3 covers 11 residues. Trimming took off 4 bases at V and 5 bases at J, with 5 bases between the two ends. Germline-derived CDR1 and CDR2 are SGHDN and FVKESK.

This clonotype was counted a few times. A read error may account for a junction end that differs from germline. The CDR3 loop is CASSLGASHTTGELFF. CDR3 DNA: TGTGCTAGCAGCTTAGGAGCCAGTCACACCACCGGGGAGCTGTTTTTT. V and J are TRBV7-7 and TRBJ2-2, with unresolved D. Germline CDR1 and CDR2: SSHAT and FNYEAQ (reference sequence). The CDR3 length is 16 residues. Filled out from reference TRBV7-7 and TRBJ2-2, the complete variable domain reads GAGVSQSPRYKVTKRGQDVTLRCDPISSHATLYWYQQALGQGPEFLTYFNYEAQPDKSGLPSDRFSAERPEGSISTLTIQRTEQRDSAMYRCASSLGASHTTGELFFGEGSRLTVL.

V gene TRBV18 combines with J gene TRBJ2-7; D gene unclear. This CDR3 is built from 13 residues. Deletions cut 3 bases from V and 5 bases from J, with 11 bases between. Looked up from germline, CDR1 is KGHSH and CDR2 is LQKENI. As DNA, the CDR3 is TGTGCCAGCTCACCTCCCCTCCTACACGAGCAGTACTTC. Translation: CASSPPLLHEQYF.

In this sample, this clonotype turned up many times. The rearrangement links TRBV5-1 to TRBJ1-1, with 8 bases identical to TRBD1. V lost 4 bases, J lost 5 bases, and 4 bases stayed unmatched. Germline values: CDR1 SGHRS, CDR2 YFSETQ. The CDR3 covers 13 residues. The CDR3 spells CASSPRGPTEAFF. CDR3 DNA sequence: TGCGCCAGCAGCCCCAGGGGGCCGACTGAAGCTTTCTTT.

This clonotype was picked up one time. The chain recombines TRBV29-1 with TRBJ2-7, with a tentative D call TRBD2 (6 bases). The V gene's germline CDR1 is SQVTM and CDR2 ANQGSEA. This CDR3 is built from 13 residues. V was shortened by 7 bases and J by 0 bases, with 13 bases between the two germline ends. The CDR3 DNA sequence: TGCAGCGCCCGGGACGGGAGCTCCTACGAGCAGTACTTC. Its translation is CSARDGSSYEQYF.

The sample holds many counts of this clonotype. CDR3 sequence (DNA): TGTGCCAGCAGCTCGTATGAACCTGGGGCCAACGTCCTGACTTTC. Its protein is CASSSYEPGANVLTF. J is TRBJ2-6 and V is TRBV7-8; D is uncertain. CDR1 is SGHVS and CDR2 is FQNEAQ in the germline V gene. V gave up 4 bases and J gave up 2 bases, with 9 bases separating them. The length of the CDR3 is 15 residues.

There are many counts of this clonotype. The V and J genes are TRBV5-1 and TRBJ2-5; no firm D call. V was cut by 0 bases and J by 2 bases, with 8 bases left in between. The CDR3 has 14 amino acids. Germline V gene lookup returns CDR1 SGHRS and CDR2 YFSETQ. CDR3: CASSLEHRQETQYF. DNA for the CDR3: TGCGCCAGCAGCTTGGAACACCGACAAGAGACCCAGTACTTC.

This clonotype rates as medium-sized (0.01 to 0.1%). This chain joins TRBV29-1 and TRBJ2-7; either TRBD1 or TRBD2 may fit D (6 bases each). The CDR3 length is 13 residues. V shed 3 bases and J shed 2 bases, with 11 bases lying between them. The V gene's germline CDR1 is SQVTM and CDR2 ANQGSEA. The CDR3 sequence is CSVDTGAAYEQYF. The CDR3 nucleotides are TGCAGCGTTGATACGGGGGCCGCCTACGAGCAGTACTTC.

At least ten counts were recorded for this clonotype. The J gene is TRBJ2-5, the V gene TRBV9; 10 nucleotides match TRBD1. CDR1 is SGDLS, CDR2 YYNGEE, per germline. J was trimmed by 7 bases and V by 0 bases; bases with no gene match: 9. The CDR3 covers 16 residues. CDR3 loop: CASSVVAGTGDGTQYF. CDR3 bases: TGTGCCAGCAGCGTAGTGGCCGGGACAGGGGATGGGACCCAGTACTTC.